The text below deals with one TCR beta chain. Trimming cost V 6 bases and J 2 bases, with 5 bases left between them. Germline CDR1 reads SNHLY; CDR2 reads FYNNEI. This CDR3 is built from 11 residues. In TCRdb, the PCR reads were re-called with MiXCR into one record per CDR3 protein. The sample holds almost 85,000 distinct CDR3 sequences, 50% to 65% seen once. This sample stems from a study of CDR3 diversity in severe acne. The chain combines TRBV2 with TRBJ2-7; D unclear. The sample was blood. The sequence was collected from a male donor in good health, without acne. This CDR3 reads CASRGAYEQYF. The CDR3 nucleotides are TGTGCCAGCAGGGGCGCCTACGAGCAGTACTTC.